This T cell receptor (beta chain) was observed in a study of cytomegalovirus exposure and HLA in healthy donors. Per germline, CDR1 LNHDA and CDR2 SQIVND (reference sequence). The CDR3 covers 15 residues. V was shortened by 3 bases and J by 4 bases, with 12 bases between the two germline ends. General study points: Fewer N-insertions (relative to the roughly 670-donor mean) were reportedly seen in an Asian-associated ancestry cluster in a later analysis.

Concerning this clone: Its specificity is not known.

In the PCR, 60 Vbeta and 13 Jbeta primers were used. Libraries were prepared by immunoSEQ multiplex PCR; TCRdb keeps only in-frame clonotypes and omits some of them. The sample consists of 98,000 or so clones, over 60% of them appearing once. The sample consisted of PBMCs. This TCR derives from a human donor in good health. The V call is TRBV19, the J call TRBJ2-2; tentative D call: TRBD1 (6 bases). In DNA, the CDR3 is TGTGCCAGTAGTATCAGGGGTAGGGCCACCGGGGAGCTGTTTTTT. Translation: CASSIRGRATGELFF.